This entry concerns a single T cell receptor (beta chain). The target antigen is unknown. The record originates from a study of OX40 agonist ivuxolimab in advanced cancers. The overall study: Patients were dosed intravenously with ivuxolimab at 0.01 to 10 mg/kg every 2 weeks. Findings and caveats of the study: Researchers did not determine the expanded peripheral T cells' antigen specificity.

V was pared by 5 bases and J by 0 bases, with 20 bases between. The germline V gene has CDR1 LNHDA and CDR2 SQIVND (reference sequence). The CDR3 runs to 18 residues. Here immunoSEQ multiplex PCR was the method, and the copy in TCRdb shows in-frame clones only, minus some. Counted here are 35,000 to 50,000 clones, 80% to 90% occurring once; the ten biggest clones make up approximately 0.52%. On cycle 4 day 1 and cycle 7 day 1, as well as at baseline, blood was sampled. This TCR derives from an adult with an advanced solid tumor such as melanoma, head and neck, liver or kidney cancer. Sequencing was performed on CD4+ or CD8+ T cells sorted from blood, taken in a trial of the OX40 agonist ivuxolimab. V usage is TRBV19 and J usage is TRBJ1-5; D gene unclear. CDR3 DNA: TGTGCCAGTAGTCGCGAGGGCAGTTGGGTTAATAGCAATCAGCCCCAGCATTTT. Protein product: CASSREGSWVNSNQPQHF.